This T cell receptor (beta chain) was sequenced in a study of shared clonotypes between healthy human individuals. General study results and limits: The study's rarefaction showed incomplete sorted-subset sequencing despite large depth. Compared with clonotypes that all four donors shared, non-shared clonotypes had lower generation probabilities. Across a handful of donors, naive CD4 shared roughly 5%, naive CD8 about 3.2%, memory CD4 approximately 2.5%, memory CD8 around 0.42%.

Germline V gene sequence: CDR1 SQVTM, CDR2 ANQGSEA. CDR3 size: 13 residues. V lost 4 bases and J lost 3, with 12 bases in between. Turning to this clone: Its antigen is still unknown.

Original analysis: From ImmunoSEQ came sequences covering only the junction and carrying no quality scores, so filtering differed. The table came from immunoSEQ multiplex PCR; TCRdb's copy has only in-frame clones and leaves some out. V and J calls and clone size come straight from that table; D and trimming were deduced from the DNA. This table holds some 1.4 million clones, roughly 95% found once. The chain has TRBV29-1 and TRBJ2-5; D unclear. This receptor was identified in a man between 25 and 39 years old in good health. The sequenced material came from naive CD4+ T cells sorted from blood. Described subset: CD45RA+ positively selected. The CDR3 DNA reads TGCAGCGTTGGGCTGGCTCCCGAAGAGACCCAGTACTTC. It encodes CSVGLAPEETQYF.